The rows below give T cell receptor beta chains drawn from one sample of a study of T cell repertoires in cytomegalovirus infection. One entry per CDR3 protein results from TCRdb running MiXCR on the reads. The sample includes some 57,000 distinct CDR3 sequences, more than 25% of them seen just once. What these receptors recognize is not known. The sample comprised PBMCs, sequenced either directly or after in vitro stimulation (not recorded which). Receptors were obtained from a human donor in good health (CMV status not recorded). Some clones in this sample may be carry-over from other donors' samples. The CDR3 runs from the conserved cysteine through the conserved F or W. Each record gives: clone size, J gene, V gene, D gene, CDR3 protein, CDR3 DNA. A D gene is named only where the DNA matches it firmly. Rows give clone size only sometimes, using once, few, many, or a class for an expanded clone.

>once|TRBJ1-4|TRBV12-3/TRBV12-4|TRBD1
CASSSRRTGTGEKLFF
TGTGCCAGCAGTTCTCGTCGGACAGGTACAGGGGAAAAACTGTTTTTT
>many|TRBJ2-7|TRBV11-2|TRBD2
CASSSVGGYEQYF
TGTGCCAGCAGTTCCGTGGGGGGGTACGAGCAGTACTTC
>few|TRBJ2-1|TRBV27|-
CASSWAGNEQFF
TGTGCCAGCAGTTGGGCCGGCAATGAGCAGTTCTTC
>-|TRBJ1-5|TRBV15|-
CATSRPEGRYDQPQHF
TGTGCCACCAGCAGACCCGAGGGGCGCTACGATCAGCCCCAGCATTTT
>-|TRBJ2-7|TRBV15|TRBD1
CATSSRDRGRPGYEQYF
TGTGCCACCAGCAGCCGGGACAGGGGGCGCCCGGGTTACGAGCAGTACTTC
>few|TRBJ2-1|TRBV6-2/TRBV6-3|TRBD2
CASSPNTGTSGVKQFF
TGTGCCAGCAGTCCTAATACCGGGACTAGCGGTGTTAAGCAGTTCTTC
>few|TRBJ2-2|TRBV2|-
CASSDMGRTGELFF
TGTGCCAGCAGTGATATGGGTCGGACCGGGGAGCTGTTTTTT
>many|TRBJ2-1|TRBV7-2|TRBD1
CASSSDRDREQFF
TGTGCCAGCAGCTCGGACAGGGACAGGGAGCAGTTCTTC
>few|TRBJ1-2|TRBV6-1|TRBD1
CASSTMGQAFYGYTF
TGTGCCAGCAGTACCATGGGACAGGCCTTCTATGGCTACACCTTC
>-|TRBJ1-1|TRBV7-9|TRBD1
CASSQSAGQGGRNTEAFF
TGTGCCAGCAGCCAATCAGCGGGACAGGGAGGGCGGAACACTGAAGCTTTCTTT
>-|TRBJ2-3|TRBV7-2|TRBD1
CASSLEGQSTDTQYF
TGTGCCAGCAGCTTAGAGGGACAGAGCACAGATACGCAGTATTTT
>-|TRBJ2-7|TRBV5-6|-
CASSLAVWGRYEQYF
TGTGCCAGCAGCTTGGCGGTGTGGGGAAGGTACGAGCAGTACTTC
>-|TRBJ2-1|TRBV20-1|TRBD2
CSALSGEGQFF
TGCAGTGCTCTTAGCGGGGAGGGGCAGTTCTTC
>-|TRBJ1-5|TRBV10-3|TRBD1
CAISPGQGMEPQHF
TGTGCCATCAGCCCGGGACAGGGCATGGAACCCCAGCATTTT
>-|TRBJ1-2|TRBV2|TRBD1
CASSPGTGGYGYTF
TGTGCCAGCAGCCCCGGGACAGGGGGCTATGGCTACACCTTC
>-|TRBJ1-1|TRBV6-2/TRBV6-3|-
CASSRRGQNTEAFF
TGTGCCAGCTCCCGCCGCGGGCAGAACACTGAAGCTTTCTTT
>-|TRBJ2-1|TRBV6-2/TRBV6-3|TRBD2
CASSSLAGSRNEQFF
TGTGCCAGCAGCTCACTAGCGGGATCGAGGAATGAGCAGTTCTTC